Presented here are 27 T cell receptor beta chains from one specimen sequenced in a study of neurological immune-mediated disorders. TCRdb processed the 5' RACE reads anew with MiXCR; each CDR3 protein has one entry. This table has under 30,000 distinct CDR3 sequences, roughly 13% appearing once. Sequencing input: PBMCs. Receptors were obtained from a woman between 40 and 55 years old with HTLV-1-associated myelopathy (HAM/TSP).

This clonotype was seen ten or more times. The chain employs TRBV28 and TRBJ2-3; 7 bases are a match to TRBD1. The germline CDR1 and CDR2 sequences are MDHEN and SYDVKM. The CDR3 sequence is 17 residues long. Trimming cost V 5 bases and J 1 base; bases outside gene matches: 12. The CDR3 DNA is TGTGCCAGCAGTCCCCCCCCGACAGGGAGAGGCACAGATACGCAGTATTTT. Protein product: CASSPPPTGRGTDTQYF. The full variable domain, completed using reference TRBV28 and TRBJ2-3, is DVKVTQSSRYLVKRTGEKVFLECVQDMDHENMFWYRQDPGLGLRLIYFSYDVKMKEKGDIPEGYSVSREKKERFSLILESASTNQTSMYLCASSPPPTGRGTDTQYFGPGTRLTVL.

The table lists this clonotype with many counts. J is TRBJ1-5 and V is TRBV12-3 or TRBV12-4; TRBD1 matches 9 bases. The CDR3 loop spans 17 amino acids. With 1 base clipped from V and 6 bases from J, the junction kept 10 bases outside the gene matches. CDR3 amino acids: CASSLGTGDSPSQPQHF. The CDR3 DNA follows: TGTGCCAGCAGTTTAGGGACAGGGGACTCCCCCAGTCAGCCCCAGCATTTT.

This clonotype was seen at least ten times. The chain joins TRBV29-1 to TRBJ2-7; 9 nucleotides align to TRBD2. The CDR3 has 14 amino acids. Germline CDR1 and CDR2: SQVTM and ANQGSEA. V lost 7 bases to trimming and J lost 5 bases; unmatched junction nucleotides: 12. CDR3 protein: CSAQESSGIDEQYF. As DNA, the CDR3 is TGCAGCGCCCAGGAGTCTAGCGGGATCGACGAGCAGTACTTC.

The table lists this clonotype with many counts. This rearrangement joins TRBV6-5 to TRBJ1-2; D is ambiguous. Trimming cost V 4 bases and J 7 bases, with 10 bases left between them. The CDR3 is 12 amino acids. Germline V CDR1 and CDR2: MNHEY, SVGAGI. The CDR3 region is CASSSQWSGYTF. The CDR3 DNA is TGTGCCAGCAGTTCCCAATGGAGTGGCTACACCTTC.

This clonotype was seen at least ten times. This chain joins TRBV9 and TRBJ1-6, with D perhaps matching TRBD1 (5 bases). Germline CDR1 SGDLS, CDR2 YYNGEE. The CDR3 has 16 amino acids. Trimming stripped 4 bases from V and 5 bases from J, with 16 bases between. CDR3 in amino acids: CASSPTGGEDNSPLHF. CDR3 sequence (DNA): TGTGCCAGCAGCCCGACGGGGGGGGAGGATAATTCACCCCTCCACTTT. Combining the CDR3 with reference TRBV9 and TRBJ1-6 gives the whole variable domain DSGVTQTPKHLITATGQRVTLRCSPRSGDLSVYWYQQSLDQGLQFLIQYYNGEERAKGNILERFSAQQFPDLHSELNLSSLELGDSALYFCASSPTGGEDNSPLHFGNGTRLTVT.

This clonotype came up many times. CDR3 residues: CASSFPGGGYEQYV. CDR3 bases: TGTGCCAGCAGCTTCCCTGGGGGGGGCTACGAGCAGTACGTC. This sequence joins TRBV7-2 and TRBJ2-7; 7 nucleotides line up with TRBD2. Germline trimming cut 3 bases from V and 3 bases from J; bases unmatched to any gene: 5. CDR1 is SGHTA, CDR2 FQGNSA, per germline. The CDR3 extends over 14 amino acids.

At least ten counts were recorded for this clonotype. The rearrangement links TRBV2 to TRBJ2-7; 8 bases are shared with TRBD2. There are 14 residues in the CDR3. J gave up 5 bases and V 10 bases, and 13 bases lay outside the gene matches. Looked up from germline, CDR1 is SNHLY and CDR2 is FYNNEI. CDR3 bases: TGTGCCACGGGACGGGGGGGCGCCCCGGACGAGCAGTACTTC. The encoded protein is CATGRGGAPDEQYF.

This clonotype was detected a few times. A much larger clone differs from this one at a single base, so this may be a read error. The chain employs TRBV5-1 and TRBJ2-2; D is perhaps TRBD2 (6 bases). This CDR3 is 16 amino acids long. The V end was cut by 4 bases, the J end by 0 bases, with 13 bases between. The germline CDR1 and CDR2 sequences are SGHRS and YFSETQ. CDR3 protein: CASSRTNGANTGELFF. The DNA for the CDR3 is TGCGCCAGCAGCAGGACTAACGGGGCGAACACCGGGGAGCTGTTTTTT.

This clonotype came up many times. The V gene is TRBV5-1, the J gene TRBJ1-2, with no clear D. Germline CDR1 SGHRS, CDR2 YFSETQ. CDR3 size: 15 residues. V lost 1 base to trimming and J lost 2 bases, with 12 bases between them. Here the CDR3 DNA reads TGCGCCAGCAGCTTGTCCCAACTCGGGAACTATGGCTACACCTTC. Residues: CASSLSQLGNYGYTF.

This clonotype has at least ten counts. The chain has TRBV24-1 and TRBJ2-3, with D perhaps matching TRBD2 (5 bases). The ends were cut back, 3 bases at V and 4 bases at J, with 10 bases in the middle. The germline gives CDR1 KGHDR, CDR2 SFDVKD. The CDR3 runs 14 residues. CDR3: CATSDAGKPDTQYF. DNA for the CDR3: TGTGCCACCAGTGATGCCGGGAAACCAGATACGCAGTATTTT.

This clonotype was found many times. This chain connects TRBV7-2 to TRBJ2-1, with 10 bases fitting TRBD1. The germline CDR1 and CDR2 sequences are SGHTA and FQGNSA. This CDR3 has 14 residues. J gave up 10 bases and V 8 bases, and 11 bases lay outside the gene matches. As DNA, the CDR3 is TGTGCCAGCCAAAACCGGGACAGGGGATTAGAGCAGTTCTTC. The encoded protein is CASQNRDRGLEQFF.

This clonotype was detected many times. The chain is built from TRBV15 and TRBJ1-5; D may be TRBD1 (5 bases). CDR3 size: 14 residues. V was cut by 0 bases and J by 9 bases, with 12 bases left in between. Germline V gene sequence: CDR1 LNHNV, CDR2 YYDKDF (reference sequence). CDR3 protein: CATSREGAGLPQHF. Written as DNA, the CDR3 is TGTGCCACCAGCAGAGAAGGGGCGGGGTTGCCCCAGCATTTT. Full variable domain (outside the CDR3, taken from reference TRBV15 and TRBJ1-5): DAMVIQNPRYQVTQFGKPVTLSCSQTLNHNVMYWYQQKSSQAPKLLFHYYDKDFNNEADTPDNFQSRRPNTSFCFLDIRSPGLGDTAMYLCATSREGAGLPQHFGDGTRLSIL.

The sample holds many counts of this clonotype. V usage is TRBV20-1 and J usage is TRBJ1-5; maybe TRBD1 (6 bases). Trimming removed 6 bases at V and 4 bases at J, with 16 bases between. CDR1 is DFQATT and CDR2 is SNEGSKA in the germline V gene (reference sequence). The CDR3 sequence is 14 residues long. The chain's CDR3 is CSAGEGGGNQPQHF. CDR3 nucleotide sequence: TGCAGTGCAGGCGAAGGGGGGGGAAATCAGCCCCAGCATTTT.

This clonotype is labeled as medium-sized (0.01 to 0.1%). CDR3 residues: CASSLGGDANEQFF. CDR3 nucleotide sequence: TGCGCCAGCAGCTTGGGAGGGGATGCCAATGAGCAGTTCTTC. The chain couples TRBV5-1 to TRBJ2-1; D possibly matches TRBD1 or TRBD2 (5 bases each). This CDR3 comprises 14 residues. Germline CDR1 is SGHRS and CDR2 is YFSETQ. Trimming took 0 bases from V and 6 from J, leaving 10 bases between them.

Many counts were recorded for this clonotype. The chain recombines TRBV5-1 with TRBJ2-3; weak D call: TRBD2 (6 bases). The CDR3 contains 15 residues. V dropped 0 bases and J dropped 2 bases, with 10 bases sitting between them. Germline values: CDR1 SGHRS, CDR2 YFSETQ. This CDR3 is CASSLGSGYTDTQYF. DNA of the CDR3: TGCGCCAGCAGCTTGGGTAGCGGATACACAGATACGCAGTATTTT.

This clonotype was counted ten times or more. The chain recombines TRBV20-1 with TRBJ2-1; 7 bases match TRBD2. Trimming at V came to 4 bases and at J to 1 base, leaving 4 bases not matched to a gene. Germline V gives CDR1 DFQATT, CDR2 SNEGSKA (reference sequence). The CDR3 covers 14 residues. CDR3 protein: CSAKRGTSYNEQFF. DNA for the CDR3: TGCAGTGCTAAGCGGGGTACGTCCTACAATGAGCAGTTCTTC.

In its sample, this clonotype was seen many times. The chain couples TRBV20-1 to TRBJ2-6; TRBD1 agrees at 7 bases. J was trimmed by 0 bases and V by 3 bases; bases with no gene match: 2. Germline V lookup: CDR1 DFQATT, CDR2 SNEGSKA (reference sequence). The CDR3 covers 15 residues. The CDR3 nucleotides read TGCAGTGCTAGGGGACAGCACTCTGGGGCCAACGTCCTGACTTTC. Amino acid sequence: CSARGQHSGANVLTF.

This clonotype was recorded at least ten times. V and J are TRBV24-1 and TRBJ1-5; a weak D match, TRBD1 (5 bases). Per germline, CDR1 KGHDR and CDR2 SFDVKD. The ends were cut back, 3 bases at V and 2 bases at J, with 10 bases in the middle. The CDR3 loop spans 15 amino acids. DNA for the CDR3: TGTGCCACCAGTGATGGGGGGATCGGCAATCAGCCCCAGCATTTT. It is translated as CATSDGGIGNQPQHF.

This clonotype was observed many times. This chain links TRBV6-6 with TRBJ1-6, with D hard to call. The length of the CDR3 is 13 residues. Trimming left V 6 bases short and J 7 bases short, with 10 bases between. Germline V lookup: CDR1 MNHNY, CDR2 SVGAGI (reference sequence). As DNA, the CDR3 is TGTGCCAGCAGCCGACAAGAGAATTCACCCCTCCACTTT. This sequence encodes CASSRQENSPLHF.

This clonotype has a count of ten or more. The rearrangement joins TRBV4-1 to TRBJ2-3; the match to TRBD2 covers 7 bases. The junction had 10 bases not matched to a gene; V was cut back by 2 bases and J by 2 bases. There are 17 residues in the CDR3. CDR1 MGHRA and CDR2 YSYEKL come from the germline V gene. CDR3: CASSQPLGLEDTDTQYF. As DNA, the CDR3 is TGCGCCAGCAGCCAACCTCTAGGACTAGAAGACACAGATACGCAGTATTTT.

In the case of this clonotype: Its ends do not fully match the called genes, so a read error is possible. The chain recombines TRBV6-2 or TRBV6-3 with TRBJ1-1; D ambiguous. Germline CDR1 and CDR2: MNHEY and SVGEGT. The CDR3 runs to 13 residues. The CDR3 region is CVSTREMNTEALF. The CDR3 coding sequence is TGTGTCAGCACGAGGGAAATGAACACTGAAGCTTTATTT.

There are many counts of this clonotype. V and J are TRBV12-3 or TRBV12-4 and TRBJ2-2, with 10 nucleotides matching TRBD2. The trim removed 7 bases at V and 8 bases at J, leaving 7 bases unmatched. The CDR3 contains 14 residues. The CDR3 loop reads CASNPAGGGGELFF. The DNA for the CDR3 is TGTGCCAGCAACCCAGCGGGGGGGGGTGGGGAGCTGTTTTTT.

In this sample, this clonotype turned up many times. The chain links TRBV18 to TRBJ1-4, with 9 bases lining up with TRBD1. Trimming removed 6 bases from V and 5 bases from J; junction bases left unmatched: 1. The CDR3 is 13 amino acids. CDR1 is KGHSH and CDR2 is LQKENI in the germline V gene. CDR3 DNA sequence: TGTGCCAGCTCGGGACAGGGAAATGAAAAACTGTTTTTT. Protein product: CASSGQGNEKLFF.

This clonotype was detected many times. V gene TRBV12-3 or TRBV12-4 combines with J gene TRBJ1-5; 7 bases map to TRBD1. The CDR3 is 13 residues long. With V trimmed by 6 bases and J by 7 bases, 6 bases remained unmatched. The CDR3 reads CASSPTGRQPQHF. The CDR3 DNA is TGTGCCAGCAGCCCGACAGGGCGGCAGCCCCAGCATTTT.

This clonotype was detected many times. The V call is TRBV7-6, the J call TRBJ2-3; 11 positions match TRBD2. CDR3 length equals 16 residues. CDR1 is SGHVS and CDR2 is FNYEAQ in the germline V gene. The junction had 2 bases not matched to a gene; V was cut back by 0 bases and J by 3 bases. The CDR3 is CASSLASGGATDTQYF. The CDR3 DNA reads TGTGCCAGCAGCTTAGCTAGCGGGGGGGCTACAGATACGCAGTATTTT.

There are many counts of this clonotype. The genes are TRBV7-9 and TRBJ1-1, with a weak D call TRBD1 (5 bases). Between the trimmed V and J ends, which lost 0 bases and 0 bases, there was a span of 11 bases. The CDR3 is 16 amino acids. The germline V gene has CDR1 SEHNR and CDR2 FQNEAQ (reference sequence). The CDR3 DNA is TGTGCCAGCAGCTTAGCGACGGGACGGATGAACACTGAAGCTTTCTTT. This encodes CASSLATGRMNTEAFF.

This chain connects TRBV6-2 or TRBV6-3 to TRBJ2-1; D not certain. The CDR3 extends over 12 amino acids. Trimming cost V 8 bases and J 13 bases, with 18 bases left between them. The V gene's germline CDR1 is MNHEY and CDR2 SVGEGT. The CDR3 DNA reads as TGTGCCAGCCAAACGGGCAGGTCACCTCAGTTCTTC. It yields the protein CASQTGRSPQFF.